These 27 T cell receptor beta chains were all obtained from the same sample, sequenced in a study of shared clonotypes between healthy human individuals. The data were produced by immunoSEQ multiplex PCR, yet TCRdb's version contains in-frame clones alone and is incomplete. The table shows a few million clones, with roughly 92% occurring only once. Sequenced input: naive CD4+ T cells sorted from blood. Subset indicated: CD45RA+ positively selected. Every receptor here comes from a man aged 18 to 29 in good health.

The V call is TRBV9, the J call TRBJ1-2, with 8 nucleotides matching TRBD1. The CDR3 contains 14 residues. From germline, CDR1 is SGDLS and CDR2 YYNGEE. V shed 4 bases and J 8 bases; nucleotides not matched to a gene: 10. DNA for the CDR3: TGTGCCAGCAGCCCCTCTGGGACAGGCGTCGGCTACACCTTC. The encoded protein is CASSPSGTGVGYTF.

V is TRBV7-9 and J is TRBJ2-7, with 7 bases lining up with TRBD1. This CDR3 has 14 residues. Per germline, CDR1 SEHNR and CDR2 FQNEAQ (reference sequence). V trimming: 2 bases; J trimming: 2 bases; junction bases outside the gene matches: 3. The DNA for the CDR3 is TGTGCCAGCAGCTTAATGACAGGGACCTACGAGCAGTACTTC. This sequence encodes CASSLMTGTYEQYF.

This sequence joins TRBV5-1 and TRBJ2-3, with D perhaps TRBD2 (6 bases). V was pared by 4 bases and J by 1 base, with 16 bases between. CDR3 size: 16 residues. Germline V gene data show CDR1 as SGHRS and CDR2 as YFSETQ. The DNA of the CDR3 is TGCGCCAGCAGCCCTGTGGGAGGCCTTGGCACAGATACGCAGTATTTT. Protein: CASSPVGGLGTDTQYF.

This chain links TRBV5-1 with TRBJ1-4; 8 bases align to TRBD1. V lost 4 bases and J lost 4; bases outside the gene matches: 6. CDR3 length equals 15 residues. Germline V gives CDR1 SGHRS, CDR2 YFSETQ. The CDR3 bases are TGCGCCAGCAGCGTCCCGGACAGGGATAATGAAAAACTGTTTTTT. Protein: CASSVPDRDNEKLFF.

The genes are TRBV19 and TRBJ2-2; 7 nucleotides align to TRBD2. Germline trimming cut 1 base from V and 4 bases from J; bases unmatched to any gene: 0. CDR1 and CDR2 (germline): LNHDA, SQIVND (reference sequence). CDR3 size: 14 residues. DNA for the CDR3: TGTGCCAGTAGTATAGGCGGGAGCACCGGGGAGCTGTTTTTT. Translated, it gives CASSIGGSTGELFF.

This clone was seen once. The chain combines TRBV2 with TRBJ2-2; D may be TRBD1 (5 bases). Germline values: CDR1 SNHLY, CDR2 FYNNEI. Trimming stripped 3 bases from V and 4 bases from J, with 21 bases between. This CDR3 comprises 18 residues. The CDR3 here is CASSDADPGHLTTGELFF. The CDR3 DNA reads TGTGCCAGCAGTGATGCGGACCCTGGACACCTGACCACCGGGGAGCTGTTTTTT.

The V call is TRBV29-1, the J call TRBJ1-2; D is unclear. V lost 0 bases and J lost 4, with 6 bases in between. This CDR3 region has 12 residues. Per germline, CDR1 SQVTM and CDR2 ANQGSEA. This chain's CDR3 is CSVEDGFYGYTF. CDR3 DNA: TGCAGCGTTGAAGACGGTTTCTATGGCTACACCTTC.

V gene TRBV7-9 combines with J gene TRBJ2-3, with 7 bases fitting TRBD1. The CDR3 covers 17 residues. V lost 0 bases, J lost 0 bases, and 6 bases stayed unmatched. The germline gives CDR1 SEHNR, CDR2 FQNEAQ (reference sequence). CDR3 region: CASSLAPDRASTDTQYF. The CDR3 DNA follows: TGTGCCAGCAGCTTAGCACCCGACAGGGCTAGCACAGATACGCAGTATTTT.

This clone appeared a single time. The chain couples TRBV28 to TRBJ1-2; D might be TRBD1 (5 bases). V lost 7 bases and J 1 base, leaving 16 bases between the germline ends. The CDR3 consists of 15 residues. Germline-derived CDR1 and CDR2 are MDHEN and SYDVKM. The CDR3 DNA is TGTGCCAGCACCGGCCCCCGGGACCGTAACTATGGCTACACCTTC. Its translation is CASTGPRDRNYGYTF.

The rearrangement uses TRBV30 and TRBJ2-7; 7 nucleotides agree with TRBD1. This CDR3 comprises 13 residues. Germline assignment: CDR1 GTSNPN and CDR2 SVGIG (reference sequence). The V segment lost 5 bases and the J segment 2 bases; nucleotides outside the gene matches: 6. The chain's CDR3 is CAWQPGQTYEQYF. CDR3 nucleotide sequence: TGTGCCTGGCAACCGGGACAGACCTACGAGCAGTACTTC.

The CDR3 DNA is TGCAGCGTTGGGGGACCGATAAGCGCTGAAGCTTTCTTT. The encoded protein is CSVGGPISAEAFF. The chain has TRBV29-1 and TRBJ1-1; maybe TRBD1 (5 bases). Germline CDR1 is SQVTM and CDR2 is ANQGSEA. Deletions cut 4 bases from V and 6 bases from J, with 15 bases between. The CDR3 runs 13 residues.

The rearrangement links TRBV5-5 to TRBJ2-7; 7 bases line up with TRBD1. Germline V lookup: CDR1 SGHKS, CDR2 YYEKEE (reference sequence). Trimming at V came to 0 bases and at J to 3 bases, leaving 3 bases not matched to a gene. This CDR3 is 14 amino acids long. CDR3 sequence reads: CASSLAGGYYEQYF. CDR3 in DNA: TGTGCCAGCAGCTTGGCAGGGGGATACTACGAGCAGTACTTC.

CDR3 protein: CASSPTQGANSPLHF. CDR3 sequence (DNA): TGTGCCAGCTCCCCCACCCAGGGGGCTAATTCACCCCTCCACTTT. V usage is TRBV18 and J usage is TRBJ1-6; 8 nucleotides agree with TRBD1. Germline V gene lookup returns CDR1 KGHSH and CDR2 LQKENI. J lost 6 bases, V lost 6 bases, and 7 bases had no gene match. This CDR3 is built from 15 residues.

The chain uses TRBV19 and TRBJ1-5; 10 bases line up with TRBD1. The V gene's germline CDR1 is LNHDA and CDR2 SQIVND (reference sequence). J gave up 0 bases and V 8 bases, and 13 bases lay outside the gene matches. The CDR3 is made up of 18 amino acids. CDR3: CASSRGGQGSYSNQPQHF. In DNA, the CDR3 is TGTGCCAGTTCGAGGGGGGGACAGGGGAGTTATAGCAATCAGCCCCAGCATTTT.

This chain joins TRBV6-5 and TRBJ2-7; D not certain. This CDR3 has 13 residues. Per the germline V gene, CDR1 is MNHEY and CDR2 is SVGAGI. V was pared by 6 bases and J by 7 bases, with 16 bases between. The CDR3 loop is CASSKAGLYEQYF. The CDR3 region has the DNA TGTGCCAGCAGCAAGGCAGGTCTGTATGAGCAGTACTTC.

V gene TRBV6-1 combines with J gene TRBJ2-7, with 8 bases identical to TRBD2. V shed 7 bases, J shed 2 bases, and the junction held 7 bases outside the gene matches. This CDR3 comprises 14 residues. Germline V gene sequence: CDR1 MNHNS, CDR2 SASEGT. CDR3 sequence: CASTERGGAYEQYF. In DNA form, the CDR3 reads TGTGCCAGCACCGAACGGGGGGGGGCCTACGAGCAGTACTTC.

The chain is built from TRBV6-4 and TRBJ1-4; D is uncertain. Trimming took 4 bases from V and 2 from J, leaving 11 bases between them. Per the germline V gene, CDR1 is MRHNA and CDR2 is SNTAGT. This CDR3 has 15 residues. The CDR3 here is CASSALVHTNEKLFF. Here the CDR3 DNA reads TGTGCCAGCAGTGCTCTAGTGCATACTAATGAAAAACTGTTTTTT.

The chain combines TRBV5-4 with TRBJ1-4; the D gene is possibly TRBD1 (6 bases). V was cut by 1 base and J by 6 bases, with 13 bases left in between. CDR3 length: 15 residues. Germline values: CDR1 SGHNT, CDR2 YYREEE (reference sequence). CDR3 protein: CASSLNGQGYEKLFF. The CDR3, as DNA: TGTGCCAGCAGCTTGAATGGGCAGGGGTATGAAAAACTGTTTTTT.

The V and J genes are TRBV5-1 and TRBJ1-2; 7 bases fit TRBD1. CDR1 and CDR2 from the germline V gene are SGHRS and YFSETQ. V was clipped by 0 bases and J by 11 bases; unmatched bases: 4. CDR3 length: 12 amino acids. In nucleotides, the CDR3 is TGCGCCAGCAGCTTGGACAGGGGATGGTACACCTTC. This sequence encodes CASSLDRGWYTF.

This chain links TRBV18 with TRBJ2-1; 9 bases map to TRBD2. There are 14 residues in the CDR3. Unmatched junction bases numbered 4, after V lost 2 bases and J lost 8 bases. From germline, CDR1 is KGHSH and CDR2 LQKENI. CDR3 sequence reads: CASSPEGGGDEQFF. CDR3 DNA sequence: TGTGCCAGCTCACCAGAAGGCGGGGGGGATGAGCAGTTCTTC.

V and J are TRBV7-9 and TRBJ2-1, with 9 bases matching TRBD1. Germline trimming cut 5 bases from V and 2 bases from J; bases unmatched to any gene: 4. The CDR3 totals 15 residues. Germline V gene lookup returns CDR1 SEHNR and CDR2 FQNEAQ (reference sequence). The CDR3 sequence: CASSRGQGTYNEQFF. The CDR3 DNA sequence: TGTGCCAGCAGCCGCGGACAGGGGACCTACAATGAGCAGTTCTTC. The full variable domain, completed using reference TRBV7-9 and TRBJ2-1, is DTGVSQNPRHKITKRGQNVTFRCDPISEHNRLYWYRQTLGQGPEFLTYFQNEAQLEKSRLLSDRFSAERPKGSFSTLEIQRTEQGDSAMYLCASSRGQGTYNEQFFGPGTRLTVL.

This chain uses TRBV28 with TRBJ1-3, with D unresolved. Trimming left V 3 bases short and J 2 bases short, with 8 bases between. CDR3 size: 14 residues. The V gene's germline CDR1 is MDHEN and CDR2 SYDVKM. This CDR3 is CASSFPGTGNTIYF. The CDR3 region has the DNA TGTGCCAGCAGTTTCCCCGGGACTGGAAACACCATATATTTT.

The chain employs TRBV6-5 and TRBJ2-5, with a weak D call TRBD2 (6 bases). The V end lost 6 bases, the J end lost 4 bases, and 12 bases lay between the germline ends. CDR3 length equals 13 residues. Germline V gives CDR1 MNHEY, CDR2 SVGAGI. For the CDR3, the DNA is TGTGCCAGCAGGCCCCGACTAGGAGAGACCCAGTACTTC. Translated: CASRPRLGETQYF.

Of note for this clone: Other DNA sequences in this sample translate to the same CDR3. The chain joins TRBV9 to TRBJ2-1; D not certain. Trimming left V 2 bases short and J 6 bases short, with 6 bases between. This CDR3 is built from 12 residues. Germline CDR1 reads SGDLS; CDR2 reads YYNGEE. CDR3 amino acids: CASSVTGNEQFF. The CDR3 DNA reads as TGTGCCAGCAGCGTCACGGGCAATGAGCAGTTCTTC. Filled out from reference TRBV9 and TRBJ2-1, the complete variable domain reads DSGVTQTPKHLITATGQRVTLRCSPRSGDLSVYWYQQSLDQGLQFLIQYYNGEERAKGNILERFSAQQFPDLHSELNLSSLELGDSALYFCASSVTGNEQFFGPGTRLTVL.

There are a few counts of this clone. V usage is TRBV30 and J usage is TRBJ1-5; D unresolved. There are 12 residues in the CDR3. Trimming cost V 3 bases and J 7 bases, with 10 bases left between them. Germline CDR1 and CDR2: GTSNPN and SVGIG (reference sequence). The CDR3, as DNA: TGTGCCTGGAGCGCCACCCACCAGCCCCAGCATTTT. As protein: CAWSATHQPQHF.

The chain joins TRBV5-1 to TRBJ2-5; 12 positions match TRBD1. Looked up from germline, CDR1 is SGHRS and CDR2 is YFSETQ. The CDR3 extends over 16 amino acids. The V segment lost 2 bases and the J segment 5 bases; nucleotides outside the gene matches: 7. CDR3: CASSLDGTGGLETQYF. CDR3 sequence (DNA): TGCGCCAGCAGCTTAGACGGGACAGGGGGCTTGGAGACCCAGTACTTC.

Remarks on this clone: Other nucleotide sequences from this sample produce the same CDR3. CDR3 DNA: TGTGCCAGCAGTGACCCAACCAAGCGAGAGGCGACCCAGTACTTC. The encoded protein is CASSDPTKREATQYF. The V call is TRBV25-1, the J call TRBJ2-5; D gene unclear. Germline V lookup: CDR1 MGHDK, CDR2 SYGVNS. The CDR3 length is 15 residues. The germline V and J ends were trimmed by 3 bases and 7 bases, with 18 bases remaining between them.